This TCR beta chain comes out of a study of T cell changes during pregnancy in multiple sclerosis. This CDR3 has 15 residues. Trimming removed 6 bases from V and 2 bases from J, with 13 bases in between. The germline gives CDR1 KGHSH, CDR2 LQKENI. Measured with immunoSEQ multiplex PCR; TCRdb has only the in-frame clones, and not every one. The sample includes tens of thousands of clones, around 90% of them seen just once. The starting material was CD4+ T cells from peripheral blood mononuclear cells, obtained in the second trimester of pregnancy. This receptor was obtained from a female donor with multiple sclerosis, enrolled in a pregnancy study. The chain is built from TRBV18 and TRBJ2-2, with D maybe TRBD2 (5 bases). This CDR3 reads CASSLKDYNTGELFF. The CDR3 coding sequence is TGTGCCAGCTCCCTCAAAGACTATAACACCGGGGAGCTGTTTTTT.